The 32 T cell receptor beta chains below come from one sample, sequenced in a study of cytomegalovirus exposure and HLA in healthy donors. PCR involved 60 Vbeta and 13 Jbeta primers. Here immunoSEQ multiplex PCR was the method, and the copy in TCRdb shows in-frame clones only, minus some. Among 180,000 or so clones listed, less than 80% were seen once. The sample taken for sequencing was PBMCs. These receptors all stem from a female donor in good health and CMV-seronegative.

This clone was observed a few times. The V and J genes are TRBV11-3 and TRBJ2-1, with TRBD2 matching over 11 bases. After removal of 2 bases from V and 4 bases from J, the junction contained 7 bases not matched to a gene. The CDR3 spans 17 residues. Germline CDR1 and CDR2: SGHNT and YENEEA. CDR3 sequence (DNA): TGTGCCAGCAGCTTATCTTCAGGGACTAGCGGTTACAATGAGCAGTTCTTC. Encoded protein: CASSLSSGTSGYNEQFF.

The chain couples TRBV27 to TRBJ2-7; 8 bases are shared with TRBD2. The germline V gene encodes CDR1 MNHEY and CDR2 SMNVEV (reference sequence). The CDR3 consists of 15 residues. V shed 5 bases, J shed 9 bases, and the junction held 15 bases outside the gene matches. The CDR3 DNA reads TGTGCCAGCAGTCTCACGTACGGGACGGCGGGGGGGCAGTACTTC. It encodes CASSLTYGTAGGQYF.

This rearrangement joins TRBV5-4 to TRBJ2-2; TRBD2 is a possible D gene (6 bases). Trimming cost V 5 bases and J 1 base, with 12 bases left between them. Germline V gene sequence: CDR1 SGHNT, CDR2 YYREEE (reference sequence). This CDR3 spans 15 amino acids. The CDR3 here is CASRTGTLNTGELFF. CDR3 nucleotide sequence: TGTGCCAGCAGGACCGGGACTCTGAACACCGGGGAGCTGTTTTTT.

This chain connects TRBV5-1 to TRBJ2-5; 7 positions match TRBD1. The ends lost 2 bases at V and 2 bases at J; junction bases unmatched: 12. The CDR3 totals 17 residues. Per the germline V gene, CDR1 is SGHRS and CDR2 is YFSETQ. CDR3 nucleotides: TGCGCCAGCAGCTTTAAACTTTACAGGGGCGGTCAAGAGACCCAGTACTTC. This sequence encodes CASSFKLYRGGQETQYF. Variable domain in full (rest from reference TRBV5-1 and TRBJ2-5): KAGVTQTPRYLIKTRGQQVTLSCSPISGHRSVSWYQQTPGQGLQFLFEYFSETQRNKGNFPGRFSGRQFSNSRSEMNVSTLELGDSALYLCASSFKLYRGGQETQYFGPGTRLLVL.

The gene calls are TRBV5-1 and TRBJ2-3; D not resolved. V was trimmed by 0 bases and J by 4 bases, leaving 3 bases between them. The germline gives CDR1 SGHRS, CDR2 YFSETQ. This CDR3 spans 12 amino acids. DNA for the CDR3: TGCGCCAGCAGCTTGGTCTCAGATACGCAGTATTTT. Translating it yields CASSLVSDTQYF.

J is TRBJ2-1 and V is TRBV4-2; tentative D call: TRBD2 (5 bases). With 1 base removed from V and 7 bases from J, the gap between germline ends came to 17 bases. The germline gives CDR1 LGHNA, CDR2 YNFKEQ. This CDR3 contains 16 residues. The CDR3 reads CASSQVGRGVDNEQFF. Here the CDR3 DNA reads TGTGCCAGCAGCCAAGTAGGCCGGGGTGTGGATAATGAGCAGTTCTTC.

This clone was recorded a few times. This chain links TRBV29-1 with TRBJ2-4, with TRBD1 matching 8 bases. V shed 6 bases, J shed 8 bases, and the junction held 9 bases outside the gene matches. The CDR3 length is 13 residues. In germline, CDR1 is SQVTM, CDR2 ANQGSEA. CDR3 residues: CSVGHRGADIQYF. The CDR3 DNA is TGCAGCGTCGGTCACAGGGGGGCGGACATTCAGTACTTC.

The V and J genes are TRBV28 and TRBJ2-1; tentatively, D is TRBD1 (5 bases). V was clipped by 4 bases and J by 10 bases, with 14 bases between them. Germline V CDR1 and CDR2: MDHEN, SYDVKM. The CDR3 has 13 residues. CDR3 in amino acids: CASSSPDRIEQFF. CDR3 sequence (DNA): TGTGCCAGCAGTTCCCCCGACAGAATCGAGCAGTTCTTC.

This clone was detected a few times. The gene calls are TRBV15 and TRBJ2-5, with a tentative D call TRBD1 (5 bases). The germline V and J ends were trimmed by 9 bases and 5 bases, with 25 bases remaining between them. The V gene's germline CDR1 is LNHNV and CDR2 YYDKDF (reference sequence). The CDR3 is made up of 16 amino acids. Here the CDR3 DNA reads TGTGCCACGTTACCAGGGATGGGGCAGGCCAGCGAGACCCAGTACTTC. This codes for CATLPGMGQASETQYF.

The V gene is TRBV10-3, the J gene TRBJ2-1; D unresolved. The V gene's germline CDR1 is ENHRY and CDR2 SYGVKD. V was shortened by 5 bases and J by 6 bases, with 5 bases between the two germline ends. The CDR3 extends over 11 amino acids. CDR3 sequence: CAISPGNEQFF. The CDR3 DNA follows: TGTGCCATCAGTCCAGGCAATGAGCAGTTCTTC.

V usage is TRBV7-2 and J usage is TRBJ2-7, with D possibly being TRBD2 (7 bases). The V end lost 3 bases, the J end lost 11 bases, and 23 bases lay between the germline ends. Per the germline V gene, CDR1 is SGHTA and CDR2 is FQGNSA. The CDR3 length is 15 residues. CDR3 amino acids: CASSFQLERGGGKYF. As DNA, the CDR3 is TGTGCCAGCAGCTTCCAACTGGAAAGAGGGGGGGGGAAGTACTTC.

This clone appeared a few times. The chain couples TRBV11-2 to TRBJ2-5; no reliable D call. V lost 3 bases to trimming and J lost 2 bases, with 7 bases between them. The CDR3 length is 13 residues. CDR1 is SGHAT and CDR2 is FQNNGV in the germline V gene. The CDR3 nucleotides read TGTGCCAGCAGCTTTGGCGGACAAGAGACCCAGTACTTC. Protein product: CASSFGGQETQYF.

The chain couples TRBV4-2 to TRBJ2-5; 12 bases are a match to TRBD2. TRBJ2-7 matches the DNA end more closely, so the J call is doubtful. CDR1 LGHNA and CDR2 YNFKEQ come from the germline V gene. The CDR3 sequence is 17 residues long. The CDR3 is CASSQGGTSGPTYEQYF. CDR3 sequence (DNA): TGTGCCAGCAGCCAAGGGGGGACTAGCGGGCCGACCTACGAGCAGTACTTC.

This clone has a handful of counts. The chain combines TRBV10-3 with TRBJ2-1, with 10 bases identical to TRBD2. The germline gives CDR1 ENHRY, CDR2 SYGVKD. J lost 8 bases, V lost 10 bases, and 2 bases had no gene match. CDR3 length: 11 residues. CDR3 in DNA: TGTGCCACACTAGCGGGACATGAGCAGTTCTTC. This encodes CATLAGHEQFF.

The CDR3 region is CASSIGRGPQYF. The CDR3 nucleotides are TGTGCCAGTAGTATAGGAAGAGGGCCACAGTACTTC. The rearrangement joins TRBV19 to TRBJ2-7; a weak D match, TRBD2 (5 bases). Trimming left V 1 base short and J 10 bases short, with 11 bases between. Germline CDR1 LNHDA, CDR2 SQIVND (reference sequence). This CDR3 has 12 residues.

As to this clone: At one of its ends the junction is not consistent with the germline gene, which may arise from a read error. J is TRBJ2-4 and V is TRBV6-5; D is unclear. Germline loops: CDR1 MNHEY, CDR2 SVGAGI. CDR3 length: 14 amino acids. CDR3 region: CASRSDITKNSQYF. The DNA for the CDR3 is TGTGCCAGCAGATCTGACATAACCAAAAACAGTCAGTACTTC.

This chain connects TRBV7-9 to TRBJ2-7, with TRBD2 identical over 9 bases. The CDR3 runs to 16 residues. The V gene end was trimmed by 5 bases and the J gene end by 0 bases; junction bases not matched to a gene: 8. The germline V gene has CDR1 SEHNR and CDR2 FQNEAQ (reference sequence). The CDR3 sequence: CASSPPSGDSSYEQYF. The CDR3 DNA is TGTGCCAGCAGCCCACCTAGCGGGGATAGCTCCTACGAGCAGTACTTC. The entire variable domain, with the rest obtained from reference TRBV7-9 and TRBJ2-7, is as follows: DTGVSQNPRHKITKRGQNVTFRCDPISEHNRLYWYRQTLGQGPEFLTYFQNEAQLEKSRLLSDRFSAERPKGSFSTLEIQRTEQGDSAMYLCASSPPSGDSSYEQYFGPGTRLTVT.

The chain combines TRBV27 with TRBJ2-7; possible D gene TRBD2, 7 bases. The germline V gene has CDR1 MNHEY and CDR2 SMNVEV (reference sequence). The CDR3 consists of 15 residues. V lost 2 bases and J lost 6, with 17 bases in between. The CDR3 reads CASSLLPGGAGEQYF. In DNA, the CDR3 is TGTGCCAGCAGTTTACTCCCTGGGGGGGCGGGCGAGCAGTACTTC.

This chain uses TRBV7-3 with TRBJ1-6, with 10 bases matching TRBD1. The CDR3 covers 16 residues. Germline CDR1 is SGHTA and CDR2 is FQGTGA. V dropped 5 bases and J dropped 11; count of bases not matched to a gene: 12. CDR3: CASSRPGTGEGAPLHF. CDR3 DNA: TGTGCCAGCAGCCGTCCCGGGACAGGGGAAGGGGCACCCCTCCACTTT.

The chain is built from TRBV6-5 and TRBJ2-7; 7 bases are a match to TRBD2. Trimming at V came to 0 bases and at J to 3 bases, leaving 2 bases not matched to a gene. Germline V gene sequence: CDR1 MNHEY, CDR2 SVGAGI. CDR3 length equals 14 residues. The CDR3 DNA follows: TGTGCCAGCAGTTACTCGGGGGGGGGCTACGAGCAGTACTTC. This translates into CASSYSGGGYEQYF.

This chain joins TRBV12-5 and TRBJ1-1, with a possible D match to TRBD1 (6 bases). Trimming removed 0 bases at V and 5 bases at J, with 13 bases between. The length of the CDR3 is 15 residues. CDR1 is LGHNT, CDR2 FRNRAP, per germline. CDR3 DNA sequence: TGTGCTAGTGGTTTGGTAGTGGGGGCCGGGACTGAAGCTTTCTTT. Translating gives CASGLVVGAGTEAFF.

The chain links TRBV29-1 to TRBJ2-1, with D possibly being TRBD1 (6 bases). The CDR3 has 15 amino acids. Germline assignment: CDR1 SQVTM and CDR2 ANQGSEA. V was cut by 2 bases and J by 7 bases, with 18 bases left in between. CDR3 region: CSVEFSGAGGNEQFF. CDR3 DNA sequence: TGCAGCGTTGAATTTTCAGGGGCTGGTGGGAATGAGCAGTTCTTC.

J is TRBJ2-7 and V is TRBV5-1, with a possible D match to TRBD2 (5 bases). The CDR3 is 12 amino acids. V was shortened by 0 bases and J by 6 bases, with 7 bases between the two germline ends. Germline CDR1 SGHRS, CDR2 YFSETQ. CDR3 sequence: CASSLEEGEQYF. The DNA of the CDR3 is TGCGCCAGCAGCTTGGAAGAGGGCGAGCAGTACTTC.

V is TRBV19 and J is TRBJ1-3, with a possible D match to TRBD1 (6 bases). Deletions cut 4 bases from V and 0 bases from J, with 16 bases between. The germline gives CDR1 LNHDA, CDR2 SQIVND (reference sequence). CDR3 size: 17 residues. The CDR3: CASSRGRGTSSGNTIYF. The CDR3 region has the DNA TGTGCCAGTAGTAGGGGCAGGGGTACGAGCTCTGGAAACACCATATATTTT.

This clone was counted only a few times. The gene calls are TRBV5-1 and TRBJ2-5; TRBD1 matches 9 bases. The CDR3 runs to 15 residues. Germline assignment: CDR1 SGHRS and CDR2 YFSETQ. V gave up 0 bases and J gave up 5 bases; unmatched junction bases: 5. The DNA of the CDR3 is TGCGCCAGCAGCTTGGGACAGGGGGTGGTGGAGACCCAGTACTTC. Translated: CASSLGQGVVETQYF.

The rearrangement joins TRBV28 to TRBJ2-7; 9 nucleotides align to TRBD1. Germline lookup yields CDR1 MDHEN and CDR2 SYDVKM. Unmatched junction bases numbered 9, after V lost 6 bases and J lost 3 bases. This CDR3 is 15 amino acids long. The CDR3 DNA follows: TGTGCCAGCAGCACACCGGGACAGGGCCTCTACGAGCAGTACTTC. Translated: CASSTPGQGLYEQYF. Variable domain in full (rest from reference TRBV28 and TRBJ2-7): DVKVTQSSRYLVKRTGEKVFLECVQDMDHENMFWYRQDPGLGLRLIYFSYDVKMKEKGDIPEGYSVSREKKERFSLILESASTNQTSMYLCASSTPGQGLYEQYFGPGTRLTVT.

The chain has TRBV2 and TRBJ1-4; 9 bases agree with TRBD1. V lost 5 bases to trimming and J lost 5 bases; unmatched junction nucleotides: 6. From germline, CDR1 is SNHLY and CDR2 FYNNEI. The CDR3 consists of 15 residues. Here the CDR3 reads CASSLQGAQNEKLFF. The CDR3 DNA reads TGTGCCAGCAGTCTACAGGGGGCTCAGAATGAAAAACTGTTTTTT.

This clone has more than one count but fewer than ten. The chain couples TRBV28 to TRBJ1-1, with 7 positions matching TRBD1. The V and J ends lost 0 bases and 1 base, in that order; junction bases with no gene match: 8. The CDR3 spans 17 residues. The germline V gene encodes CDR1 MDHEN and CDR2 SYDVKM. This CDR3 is CASSLWGDSHRNTEAFF. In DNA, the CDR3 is TGTGCCAGCAGTTTATGGGGGGACAGCCACCGGAACACTGAAGCTTTCTTT.

The CDR3 bases are TGTGCCAGCTCACCCCCATCAGGTACCCAGCCCCAGCATTTT. It is translated as CASSPPSGTQPQHF. V usage is TRBV18 and J usage is TRBJ1-5; D gene ambiguous. The CDR3 is 14 residues long. V lost 3 bases and J lost 7, with 13 bases in between. Per the germline V gene, CDR1 is KGHSH and CDR2 is LQKENI.

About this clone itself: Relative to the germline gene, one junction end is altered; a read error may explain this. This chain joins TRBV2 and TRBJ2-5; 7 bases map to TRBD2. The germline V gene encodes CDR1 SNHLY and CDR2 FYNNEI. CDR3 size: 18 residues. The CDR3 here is CASSEEGTRGGWEEAQYF. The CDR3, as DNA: TGTGCCAGCAGTGAGGAGGGGACGAGGGGAGGGTGGGAAGAGGCCCAGTACTTC.

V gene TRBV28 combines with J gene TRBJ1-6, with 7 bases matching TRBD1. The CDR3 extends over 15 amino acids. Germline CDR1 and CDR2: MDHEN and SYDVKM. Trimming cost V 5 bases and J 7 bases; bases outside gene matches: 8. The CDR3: CASSPTGTANSPLHF. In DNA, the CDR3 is TGTGCCAGCAGTCCAACCGGGACAGCCAATTCACCCCTCCACTTT.

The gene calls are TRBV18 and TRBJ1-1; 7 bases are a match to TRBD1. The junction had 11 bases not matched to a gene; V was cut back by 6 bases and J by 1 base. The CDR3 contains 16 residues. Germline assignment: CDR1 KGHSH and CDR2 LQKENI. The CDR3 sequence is CASSELRGVGNTEAFF. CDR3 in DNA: TGTGCCAGCTCGGAACTCAGGGGGGTTGGGAACACTGAAGCTTTCTTT.